This T cell receptor (beta chain) was captured in a study of blood T cell repertoires in COVID-19. As for the study in general: The origin of the acute and convalescent COVID-19 samples was the United States, Italy and Spain. PBMCs, B-cell-depleted T cells, or T cells were the source of the cDNA or gDNA that made up the material.

This clone appeared a single time. Original handling: Using reference gene primer amplification, nucleated cell counts were estimated. Method: immunoSEQ multiplex PCR; TCRdb's copy keeps in-frame clones and lacks some. Clonal size and the V and J genes are those of that table, whereas D and trimming came from the DNA. The repertoire includes some 90,000 clones, about 90% of them detected once, and under 5% sits in the top ten. Trimming removed 9 bases from V and 0 bases from J; junction bases left unmatched: 9. This CDR3 has 15 residues. Germline V gene lookup returns CDR1 LNHDA and CDR2 SQIVND (reference sequence).

This TCR was recovered from a woman aged 50 to 60 in a cohort sampled during active COVID-19. The J gene is TRBJ1-2, the V gene TRBV19, with 8 bases aligning to TRBD1. The specimen was peripheral blood. The DNA for the CDR3 is TGTGCCAGCAGCACTCTCAGGGGGCCTAACTATGGCTACACCTTC. It codes for CASSTLRGPNYGYTF.